This TCR beta chain appears in the sequencing data of a study of blood T cell repertoires in COVID-19. The assay was immunoSEQ multiplex PCR, and TCRdb's table has in-frame clones only and misses some. Here the sample spans 95,000 to 150,000 clones, about four fifths being singletons. With V trimmed by 9 bases and J by 4 bases, 10 bases remained unmatched. The CDR3 runs to 14 residues. CDR1 is MNHEY, CDR2 SMNVEV, per germline (reference sequence). The specimen was PBMCs or T cells enriched from blood (not recorded which). The sequence came from a woman between 25 and 40 years old who had recovered from COVID-19. This rearrangement joins TRBV27 to TRBJ2-3; 7 bases fit TRBD2. The CDR3 loop is CASTAGEGADTQYF. DNA for the CDR3: TGTGCCAGTACGGCGGGAGAAGGCGCAGATACGCAGTATTTT.